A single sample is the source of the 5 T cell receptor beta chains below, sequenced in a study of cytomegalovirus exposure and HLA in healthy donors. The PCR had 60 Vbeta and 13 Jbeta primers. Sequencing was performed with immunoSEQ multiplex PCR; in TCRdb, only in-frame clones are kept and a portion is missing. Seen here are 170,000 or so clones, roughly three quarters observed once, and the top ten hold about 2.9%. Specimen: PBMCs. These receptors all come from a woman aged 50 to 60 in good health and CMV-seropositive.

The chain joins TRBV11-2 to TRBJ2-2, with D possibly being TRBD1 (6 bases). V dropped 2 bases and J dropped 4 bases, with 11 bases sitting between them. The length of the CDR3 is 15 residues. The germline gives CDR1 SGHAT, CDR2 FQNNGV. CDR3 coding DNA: TGTGCCAGCAGCTTATCAGGGGTCGGCACCGGGGAGCTGTTTTTT. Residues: CASSLSGVGTGELFF.

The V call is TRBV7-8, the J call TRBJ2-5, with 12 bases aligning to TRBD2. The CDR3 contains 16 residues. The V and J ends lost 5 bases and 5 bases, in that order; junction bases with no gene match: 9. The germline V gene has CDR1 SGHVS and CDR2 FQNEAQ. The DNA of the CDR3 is TGTGCCAGCAGCGCCCAACTAGCGGGGGGTCGTGAGACCCAGTACTTC. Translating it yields CASSAQLAGGRETQYF.

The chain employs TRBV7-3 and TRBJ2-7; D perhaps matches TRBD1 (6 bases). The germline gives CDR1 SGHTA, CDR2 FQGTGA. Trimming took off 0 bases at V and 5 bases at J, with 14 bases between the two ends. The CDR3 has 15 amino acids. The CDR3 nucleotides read TGTGCCAGCAGCTTAACAGGGGGTATCCAGAACGAGCAGTACTTC. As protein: CASSLTGGIQNEQYF.

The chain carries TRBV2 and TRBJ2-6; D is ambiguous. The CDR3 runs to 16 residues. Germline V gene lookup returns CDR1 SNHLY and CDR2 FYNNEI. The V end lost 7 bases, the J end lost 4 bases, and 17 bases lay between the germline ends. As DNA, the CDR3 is TGTGCCAGCACTCCCTCTACAGCATCAGGGGCCAACGTCCTGACTTTC. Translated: CASTPSTASGANVLTF. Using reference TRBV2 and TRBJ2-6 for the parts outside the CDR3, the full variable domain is EPEVTQTPSHQVTQMGQEVILRCVPISNHLYFYWYRQILGQKVEFLVSFYNNEISEKSEIFDDQFSVERPDGSNFTLKIRSTKLEDSAMYFCASTPSTASGANVLTFGAGSRLTVL.

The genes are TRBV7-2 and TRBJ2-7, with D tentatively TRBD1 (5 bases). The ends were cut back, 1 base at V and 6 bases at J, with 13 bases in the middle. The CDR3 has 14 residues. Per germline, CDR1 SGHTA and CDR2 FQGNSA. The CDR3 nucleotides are TGTGCCAGCAGCTTAGGTTCAGGGTTCTTCGAGCAGTACTTC. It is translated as CASSLGSGFFEQYF.